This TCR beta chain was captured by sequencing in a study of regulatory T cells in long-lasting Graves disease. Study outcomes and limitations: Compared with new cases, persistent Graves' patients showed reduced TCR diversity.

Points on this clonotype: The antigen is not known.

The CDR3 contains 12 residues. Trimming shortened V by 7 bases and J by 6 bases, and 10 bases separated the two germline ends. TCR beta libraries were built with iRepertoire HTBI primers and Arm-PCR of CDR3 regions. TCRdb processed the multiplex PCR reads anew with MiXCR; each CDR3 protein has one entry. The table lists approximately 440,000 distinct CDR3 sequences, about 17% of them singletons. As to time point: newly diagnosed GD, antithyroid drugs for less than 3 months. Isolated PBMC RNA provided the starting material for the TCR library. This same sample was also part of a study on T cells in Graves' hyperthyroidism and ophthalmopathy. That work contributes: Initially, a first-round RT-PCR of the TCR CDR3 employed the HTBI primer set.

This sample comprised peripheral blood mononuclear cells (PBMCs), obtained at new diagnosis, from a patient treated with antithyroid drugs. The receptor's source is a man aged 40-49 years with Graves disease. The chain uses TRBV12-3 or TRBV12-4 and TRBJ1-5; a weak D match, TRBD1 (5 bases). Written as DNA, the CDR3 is TGTGCCAGCATCCTAGACAGTCAGCCCCAGCATTTT. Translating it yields CASILDSQPQHF.